This TCR beta chain stems from a study of CD8+ T cells in alopecia areata (dated by TCRdb to the late 2010s). With respect to the entire study: To study T cell clonal expansion in alopecia areata, the researchers applied high-throughput TCRbeta sequencing to both the C3H/HeJ mouse model and human patients. In humans, TCRbeta sequencing was performed on scalp tissue and on sorted CD4+ and CD8+ peripheral blood T cells from healthy controls and from patients with patchy or totalis/universalis alopecia areata. Clonality in the scalp was compared among normal scalp (n=4), patchy alopecia areata scalp (n=8), and alopecia totalis/universalis scalp (n=8). RNA was obtained with the PAXgene miRNA kit for fixed scalp, the miRNeasy kit for PBMCs, and the RNeasy kit for mouse skin. TCRbeta CDR3 regions were amplified by immunoSEQ multiplex PCR with 35 Vbeta forward and 13 Jbeta reverse primers. Study-level results and caveats: Scalp TCR repertoire analysis is complicated because resident alphabeta T cells in normal human skin are also sequenced, whereas mouse skin is dominated by gammadelta T cells. Higher clonality and more expanded CD8+ clones were observed in lesional scalp than in normal scalp, particularly in alopecia totalis/universalis, a finding suggestive of antigenic drive. Compared with mice, TCR sequences shared between patients were less clear, possibly partly because of HLA diversity across the patient population.

V drops 7 bases and J drops 3 bases, leaving 16 bases in between. Reading from cysteine to phenylalanine, the CDR3 counts 15 amino acids. Of all the DNA, just the CDR3 is kept, 45 bases in frame from base 1. CDR1 and CDR2 are read off the germline V gene as SGHRS and YFSETQ. The method behind the library was the immunoSEQ multiplex PCR assay. To provide template for TCR sequencing, every sample had RNA extracted and reverse transcribed into cDNA. First-strand cDNA was synthesized with SuperScript III using a 2:1 mix of oligo-dT and random hexamers. A synthetic immune receptor repertoire was used to measure amplification bias, and any remaining bias was corrected computationally. The authors' pipeline ran thus. Raw reads were preprocessed for error removal, and CDR3 was defined according to IMGT conventions as running from the conserved cysteine to phenylalanine. Clonality was calculated as 1 minus Shannon entropy normalized by log2 of the number of productive unique TCRs. Whether scalp clones were CD4 or CD8 was inferred by matching scalp TCRbeta sequences against CD4 and CD8 repertoires sorted from blood. TCRdb stores this immuneACCESS table with in-frame sequences only. Part of the clones is absent; in the studies checked, under half of the shortfall reflects unresolved V genes, and no reason is known for the rest. That table is the source of V, J and clone size, and D and trimming were worked out from the DNA. The sample table records around 35,000 clones; less than 55% of these occur just once. The ten largest clones add up to under 2% of the sample.

This clone turned up a few times. Its antigen is currently not known. The sample holds no much larger clone one base away, and base qualities are not on file. In five patients from the biomarker study, CD4+ cells were sorted further to obtain CD25+CD127- cells. Peripheral blood and lesional scalp punch biopsies were obtained from patients with alopecia areata. PBMCs were isolated by density centrifugation and stained for CD3, CD4 and CD8, and CD4+ and CD8+ T cells were sorted on a FACSAria. Alopecia areata patients who were not treated were recruited through a multicenter biomarker study. The source material was CD4+ Tregs sorted from blood. This TCR derives from a human donor with alopecia areata. The V and J genes are TRBV5-1 and TRBJ1-4; the D segment cannot be called with confidence. The CDR3: CASGLDWQPNEKLFF. The DNA sequence follows: TGCGCCAGCGGGTTAGATTGGCAGCCTAATGAAAAACTGTTTTTT.